The clone carrying this T cell receptor (beta chain) was detected once. Reverse transcription of about 0.5 to 1 ug RNA was carried out with random hexamers. By means of immunoSEQ multiplex PCR, TCR beta CDR3 spanning 54 Vbeta and 13 Jbeta underwent amplification. TCRdb used MiXCR to reprocess the immunoSEQ multiplex PCR reads, holding one entry per CDR3 protein. The repertoire includes around 230,000 distinct CDR3 sequences, 95% of them detected once, and 0.095% sits in the top ten. The multiple sclerosis control cohort comprised treatment-naive individuals presenting with stable or active relapsing-remitting disease. CDR3 length: 13 residues. Looked up from germline, CDR1 is SQVTM and CDR2 is ANQGSEA. Trimming stripped 6 bases from V and 2 bases from J, with 13 bases between. This sample is part of a study of CD8 T cells in Susac syndrome.

The sample consisted of CD4+ T cells from PBMCs. This chain joins TRBV29-1 and TRBJ1-2; D is ambiguous. The clonotype was recovered from a human donor with multiple sclerosis. For the CDR3, the DNA is TGCAGCGTGACTCCGCTAATGAACTATGGCTACACCTTC. This codes for CSVTPLMNYGYTF.